This TCR beta chain stems from a study of blood T cell repertoires in COVID-19. The overall study: Some COVID-19 samples were acute and others convalescent; all came from the United States, Italy and Spain. In each case, the material was cDNA or gDNA derived from T cells, B-cell-depleted T cells, or PBMCs.

As handled by the study authors: Researchers report that nucleated cell counts were estimated from reference gene primer amplification. The protocol was immunoSEQ multiplex PCR, while the TCRdb copy is restricted to in-frame clones and leaves out a portion. The D gene and trimming were derived from the DNA, and the V and J assignments and clone size from that table. The sample lists some 120,000 clones, approximately 90% occurring once. The CDR3 sequence is 15 residues long. The germline gives CDR1 PRHDT, CDR2 FYEKMQ (reference sequence). As for this clone: One end of the junction does not line up with germline, which may come from a read error.

The receptor was isolated from a human donor in a cohort sampled during active COVID-19. This sequence joins TRBV13 and TRBJ2-7; TRBD1 matches at 8 bases. Sequencing was performed on peripheral blood. DNA of the CDR3: TGTGCCAGCAGCGTAGGGTATGCCAGGGGGCGTGAGCAGTACTTC. Its protein product is CASSVGYARGREQYF.